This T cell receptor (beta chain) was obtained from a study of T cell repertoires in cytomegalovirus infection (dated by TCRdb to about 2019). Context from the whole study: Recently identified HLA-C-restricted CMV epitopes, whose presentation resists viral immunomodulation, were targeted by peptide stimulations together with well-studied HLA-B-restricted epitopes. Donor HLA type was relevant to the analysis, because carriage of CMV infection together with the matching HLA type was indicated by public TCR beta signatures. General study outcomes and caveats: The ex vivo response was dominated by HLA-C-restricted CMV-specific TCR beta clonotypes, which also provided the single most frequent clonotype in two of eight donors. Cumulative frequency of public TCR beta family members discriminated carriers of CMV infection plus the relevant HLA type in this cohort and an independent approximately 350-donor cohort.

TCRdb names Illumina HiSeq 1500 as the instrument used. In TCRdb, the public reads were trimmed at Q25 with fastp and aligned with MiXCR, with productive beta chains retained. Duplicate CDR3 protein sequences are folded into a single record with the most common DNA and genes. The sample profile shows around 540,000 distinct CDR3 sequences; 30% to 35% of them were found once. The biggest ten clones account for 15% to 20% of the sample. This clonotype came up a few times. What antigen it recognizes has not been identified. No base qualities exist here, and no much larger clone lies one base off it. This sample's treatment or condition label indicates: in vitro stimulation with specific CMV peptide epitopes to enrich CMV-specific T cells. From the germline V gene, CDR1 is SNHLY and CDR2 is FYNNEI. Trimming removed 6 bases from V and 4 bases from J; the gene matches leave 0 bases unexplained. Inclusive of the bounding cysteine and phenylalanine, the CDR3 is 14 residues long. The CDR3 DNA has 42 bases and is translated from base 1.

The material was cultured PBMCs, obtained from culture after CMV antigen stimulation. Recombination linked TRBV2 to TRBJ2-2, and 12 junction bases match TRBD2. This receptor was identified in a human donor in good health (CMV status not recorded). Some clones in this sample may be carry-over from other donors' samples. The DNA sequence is TGTGCCAGCAGGGGACTAGCGGGCACCGGGGAGCTGTTTTTT. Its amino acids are CASRGLAGTGELFF.